The T cell receptor beta chain described here comes from a study of blood T cell repertoires in COVID-19 (dated by TCRdb to the early 2020s). In terms of the full investigation: Samples covering the acute and convalescent phases of COVID-19 were provided by collaborators in the United States, Italy and Spain. The prospective study material was composed of cDNA or gDNA derived from T cells, B-cell-depleted T cells, or PBMCs. Deeply sampled blood TCRbeta repertoires from subjects exposed to, actively infected with, or recovered from COVID-19 were included in the dataset. The repertoires were made available in a free public database intended to serve as a resource for research on the immune response to SARS-CoV-2. Samples came from the ongoing ImmuneRACE study (first 160 participants) plus 1,254 subjects from 6 global collaborators. Sample metadata almost always included a de-identified subject ID, COVID-19 status, age in years and sex. Where available, HLA class I and class II types were taken from metadata supplied by the sample provider and were not determined by assay-based typing.

TCRbeta CDR3 regions were amplified from genomic DNA by means of the immunoSEQ Assay, a bias-controlled multiplex PCR. In the source study's methods: The number of nucleated cells in each sample was estimated from the amplification of reference gene primers within the assay. To quantify the absolute abundance of each unique TCRbeta CDR3 rearrangement, sequence reads were collapsed and filtered. For each sample, productive Simpson clonality was calculated as the square root of Simpson's diversity index over productive rearrangements. This immuneACCESS table, as held by TCRdb, lists in-frame sequences with V and J called but not all clones. Of the missing ones, under half trace to an unresolved V gene in checked studies; the others have no known cause. V and J calls and clone size come straight from that table; D and trimming were deduced from the DNA. The sample table holds a few hundred thousand clones, of which 80% to 90% were seen once. The leading ten clones occupy 8% to 13% of the sample.

In the prospective study, participants were about 18 to 95 years old, resided in under 30 geographic areas of the United States, and were enrolled through a virtual design. In the prospective study, participants were assigned to cohorts based on the clinical history participants reported in a screening survey and a study questionnaire. Recovered participants in ImmuneRACE Cohort 3 were defined by two consecutive negative NP/OP PCR tests, clearance by a healthcare professional, or resolution of symptoms. In the prospective study, whole blood, serum and a nasopharyngeal or oropharyngeal swab were collected from each participant by mobile phlebotomists. Prospective study participants could optionally give additional blood draws and questionnaires over an approximately two-month period. Before DNA extraction, blood samples from the prospective study were shipped at room temperature or frozen. Only a few counts were recorded for this clone. The antigen it recognizes is unknown. The sample holds no much larger clone one base away, and base qualities are not on file.

The research as a whole found: The amount of clinical and demographic metadata varied by source and participant and was provided uncurated.

Per the germline V gene, MNHNS is the CDR1 and SASEGT is the CDR2. The CDR3 holds 15 amino acids from the cysteine to the phenylalanine. Of all the DNA, just the CDR3 is kept, 45 bases in frame from base 1. Between the V and J ends, shortened by 1 base and 0 bases respectively, the junction contains 10 bases. What was sequenced was PBMCs or T cells enriched from blood (not recorded which). The TCR was taken from a woman between 18 and 29 years old who had recovered from COVID-19. The chain is assembled from TRBV6-1 and TRBJ2-7; a tentative D match to TRBD1 spans 5 bases. CDR3 sequence: CASSEEEGHSYEQYF. The nucleotide sequence is given as TGTGCCAGCAGTGAAGAGGAAGGACACTCCTACGAGCAGTACTTC.